The rows below give T cell receptor beta chains drawn from one sample of a study of shared clonotypes between healthy human individuals. TCRdb's table, derived via immunoSEQ multiplex PCR, lists solely in-frame clones and lacks some. The sample yields roughly 1.4 million clones, 98% seen once. Sequencing was carried out using naive CD4+ T cells sorted from blood. The receptor set was obtained from a young man in good health. Both conserved end residues are part of each CDR3. D genes are given only for firm matches. A clone size is listed for some rows: how often the clone was seen (once, few, many), or a class if it is expanded.

size	V	D	J	CDR3	DNA
-	TRBV7-2	-	TRBJ2-3	CASSFKAGPQYF	TGTGCCAGCAGCTTTAAGGCAGGACCGCAGTATTTT
-	TRBV5-4	TRBD1	TRBJ1-1	CASSPRQGVAEAFF	TGTGCCAGCAGCCCAAGACAGGGAGTCGCTGAAGCTTTCTTT
few	TRBV25-1	-	TRBJ2-2	CASSESASIFTGELFF	TGTGCCAGCAGTGAATCCGCCAGCATATTCACCGGGGAGCTGTTTTTT
-	TRBV6-1	-	TRBJ2-4	CASSEGTRGGIQYF	TGTGCCAGCAGTGAAGGTACCAGGGGTGGCATTCAGTACTTC
-	TRBV7-2	-	TRBJ2-7	CASSRGRQVYEQYF	TGTGCCAGCAGCCGCGGCCGACAGGTCTACGAGCAGTACTTC
-	TRBV2	TRBD1	TRBJ1-2	CASSFAGTGANYGYTF	TGTGCCAGCAGTTTCGCGGGGACAGGGGCTAACTATGGCTACACCTTC
-	TRBV19	-	TRBJ1-5	CASSIDRWNSNQPQHF	TGTGCCAGTAGTATAGATCGCTGGAATAGCAATCAGCCCCAGCATTTT
-	TRBV5-1	TRBD2	TRBJ2-3	CASSQTPGSVSGSPLGTQYF	TGCGCCAGCAGCCAGACCCCTGGTTCCGTTAGCGGGAGTCCTCTGGGGACGCAGTATTTT
-	TRBV18	TRBD1	TRBJ2-2	CASSPGTGIPGELFF	TGTGCCAGCTCACCAGGGACAGGCATTCCCGGGGAGCTGTTTTTT
-	TRBV7-8	TRBD1	TRBJ2-7	CASSPGQGVHEQYF	TGTGCCAGCAGTCCGGGACAGGGGGTCCACGAGCAGTACTTC
-	TRBV5-1	TRBD2	TRBJ2-7	CASSLGGLDYEQYF	TGCGCCAGCAGCTTGGGAGGACTAGACTACGAGCAGTACTTC
-	TRBV6-5	-	TRBJ2-1	CASSSVGVQFF	TGTGCCAGCAGTTCTGTGGGAGTGCAGTTCTTC
-	TRBV5-4	TRBD2	TRBJ2-3	CASSPRLAGGPDTQYF	TGTGCCAGCAGCCCGAGACTAGCGGGAGGGCCAGATACGCAGTATTTT
-	TRBV5-5	-	TRBJ1-2	CASVPDHMGNGYTF	TGTGCCAGTGTACCGGACCACATGGGGAATGGCTACACCTTC
-	TRBV4-1	TRBD1	TRBJ2-3	CASSHRQGSTDTQYF	TGCGCCAGCAGCCACAGACAGGGGAGCACAGATACGCAGTATTTT
-	TRBV4-2	-	TRBJ1-2	CASSQEMEFGGYTF	TGTGCCAGCAGCCAAGAGATGGAGTTTGGCGGCTACACCTTC
-	TRBV18	-	TRBJ1-1	CASSPRTDTEAFF	TGTGCCAGCTCCCCCCGGACAGACACTGAAGCTTTCTTT
-	TRBV2	-	TRBJ2-3	CASSGVAVSTDTQYF	TGTGCCAGCAGTGGGGTAGCCGTCAGCACAGATACGCAGTATTTT
-	TRBV7-2	-	TRBJ1-2	CASSLGVSGYTF	TGTGCCAGCAGCTTAGGTGTCTCTGGCTACACCTTC
-	TRBV27	-	TRBJ1-5	CASRRGSNQPQHF	TGTGCCAGCAGACGCGGCAGCAATCAGCCCCAGCATTTT
-	TRBV18	TRBD1	TRBJ2-5	CASSQDRGQETQYF	TGTGCCAGCTCACAAGACAGGGGCCAAGAGACCCAGTACTTC
once	TRBV6-6	-	TRBJ2-3	CASRSGTVFTDTQYF	TGTGCCAGCAGGTCCGGGACGGTTTTCACAGATACGCAGTATTTT
-	TRBV25-1	-	TRBJ2-1	CASSGIPYNEQFF	TGTGCCAGCAGTGGTATTCCCTACAATGAGCAGTTCTTC
-	TRBV28	TRBD1	TRBJ2-1	CASSPGQGYNEQFF	TGTGCCAGCAGTCCGGGACAGGGATACAATGAGCAGTTCTTC
-	TRBV9	-	TRBJ2-3	CASNPRGTDTQYF	TGTGCCAGCAATCCACGGGGCACAGATACGCAGTATTTT
-	TRBV5-1	TRBD2	TRBJ2-1	CASSLASGSYNEQFF	TGCGCCAGCAGCCTAGCTAGCGGCTCCTACAATGAGCAGTTCTTC
-	TRBV7-9	-	TRBJ1-1	CASSRYTEAFF	TGTGCCAGCAGCCGGTACACTGAAGCTTTCTTT
-	TRBV2	TRBD1	TRBJ1-5	CASTDRGSQPQHF	TGTGCCAGCACCGACAGGGGAAGTCAGCCCCAGCATTTT
-	TRBV5-1	-	TRBJ2-5	CASSSGGETQYF	TGCGCCAGCAGCTCCGGAGGCGAGACCCAGTACTTC